Presented here are 3 T cell receptor beta chains from one specimen sequenced in a study of cytomegalovirus exposure and HLA in healthy donors. PCR amplification relied on 60 Vbeta primers (plus 13 Jbeta primers). Generated by immunoSEQ multiplex PCR, the TCRdb table keeps only in-frame clones and is missing some. The sample has 150,000 or so clones; about three quarters are singletons. The sample was PBMCs. These receptors were obtained from a female donor in good health and CMV-seronegative.

The rearrangement uses TRBV15 and TRBJ2-6; D possibly corresponds to TRBD2 (6 bases). The CDR3 spans 14 residues. V was cut by 5 bases and J by 4 bases, with 9 bases left in between. Germline V lookup: CDR1 LNHNV, CDR2 YYDKDF (reference sequence). The CDR3 nucleotides read TGTGCCACCAGCCACCGGGGGGGGGCCAACGTCCTGACTTTC. Protein product: CATSHRGGANVLTF.

This CDR3 reads CATSSQLAEAYEQYF. The CDR3 region has the DNA TGTGCCACCAGCTCTCAACTAGCGGAGGCCTACGAGCAGTACTTC. This chain connects TRBV15 to TRBJ2-7; 8 nucleotides match TRBD2. Losses at the gene ends were 5 bases for V and 2 bases for J; bases not matched to a gene: 8. Germline values: CDR1 LNHNV, CDR2 YYDKDF (reference sequence). The CDR3 consists of 15 residues.

V is TRBV19 and J is TRBJ2-3; 10 nucleotides align to TRBD2. This CDR3 is 15 amino acids long. CDR1 is LNHDA, CDR2 SQIVND, per germline (reference sequence). The J segment lost 5 bases and the V segment lost 7 bases, leaving 9 bases of the junction unmatched. The CDR3 coding sequence is TGTGCCAGTAAAAGGAGCGGGGGGGCCGTAGATACGCAGTATTTT. Amino acids: CASKRSGGAVDTQYF.